Each of the 25 T cell receptor beta chains below was sequenced from the same sample in a study of blood T cells in healthy people across ages (dated by TCRdb to the mid-2010s). The library was built by means of 5' RACE. Sequencing instrument: Illumina HiSeq 2500. A second roughly 7 to 12 cycle PCR used a sample-barcoded 5' primer and a J-beta primer mix. Through fastp at Q25 and MiXCR, TCRdb rebuilt clones from the public reads, retaining in-frame beta chains. Rows are unified per CDR3 protein, each entry keeping the most common DNA and genes. Counted in this sample were 600,000 to 650,000 distinct CDR3 sequences; around 54% of them appeared once. More than 35% of the sample is taken by the ten largest. Sequencing was performed on blood. Receptors were obtained from a man aged 60 to 75 in good health.

The chain couples TRBV6-5 to TRBJ1-5, with TRBD1 identical over 7 bases. The CDR3 is 14 amino acids. Germline V gives CDR1 MNHEY, CDR2 SVGAGI. Unmatched junction bases numbered 7, after V lost 8 bases and J lost 3 bases. CDR3 protein: CASGDSQYNQPQHF. As DNA, the CDR3 is TGTGCCAGCGGGGACAGCCAGTACAATCAGCCCCAGCATTTT.

The genes are TRBV20-1 and TRBJ2-3, with D possibly TRBD1 on 6 matching bases. Trimming pared 0 bases from V and 6 bases from J, leaving 13 bases between. The germline gives CDR1 DFQATT, CDR2 SNEGSKA (reference sequence). The CDR3 sequence is 14 residues long. CDR3 sequence reads: CSAREAGVRDTQYF. DNA of the CDR3: TGCAGTGCTAGAGAGGCAGGGGTCAGGGATACGCAGTATTTT.

This chain uses TRBV7-9 with TRBJ1-2; the D is unclear. This CDR3 contains 13 residues. V lost 2 bases to trimming and J lost 8 bases, with 12 bases between them. Germline loops: CDR1 SEHNR, CDR2 FQNEAQ (reference sequence). This chain's CDR3 is CASSLPQDWGYTF. CDR3 coding DNA: TGTGCCAGCAGCTTACCCCAGGACTGGGGCTACACCTTC.

V and J are TRBV12-3 or TRBV12-4 and TRBJ2-5; D not certain. V lost 5 bases and J lost 7, with 8 bases in between. The CDR3 has 11 residues. CDR3 DNA sequence: TGTGCCAGCAGTGGCAAGGGGACCCAGTACTTC. It encodes CASSGKGTQYF.

J is TRBJ2-1 and V is TRBV7-2, with a possible D match to TRBD2 (6 bases). This CDR3 has 13 amino acids. Germline V CDR1 and CDR2: SGHTA, FQGNSA. V was trimmed by 5 bases and J by 7 bases, leaving 12 bases between them. CDR3 loop: CASSPRGLNEQFF. In DNA form, the CDR3 reads TGTGCCAGCAGCCCCCGGGGGTTGAATGAGCAGTTCTTC.

As for this clonotype: This clone may be a read error of a much larger clone one base away. The chain links TRBV7-7 to TRBJ2-5, with D perhaps matching TRBD1 (5 bases). Trimming stripped 5 bases from V and 11 bases from J, with 21 bases between. This CDR3 spans 14 amino acids. Germline CDR1 and CDR2: SSHAT and FNYEAQ (reference sequence). DNA for the CDR3: TGTGCCAGCAGCCCTTGGGCGCAGGGCAGTGAGCAGTACTTC. It translates to CASSPWAQGSEQYF.

The table lists this clonotype with a few counts. This rearrangement joins TRBV2 to TRBJ2-2, with 10 bases identical to TRBD2. This CDR3 is 14 amino acids long. The germline CDR1 and CDR2 sequences are SNHLY and FYNNEI. V gave up 6 bases and J gave up 7 bases; unmatched junction bases: 5. The CDR3 DNA follows: TGTGCCAGCAGGGGAGGACTAGCGGTCGGGGAGCTGTTTTTT. This codes for CASRGGLAVGELFF.

The chain uses TRBV5-1 and TRBJ2-5; D gene uncertain. This CDR3 is built from 15 residues. The germline gives CDR1 SGHRS, CDR2 YFSETQ. The V end lost 2 bases, the J end lost 4 bases, and 15 bases lay between the germline ends. CDR3 loop: CASSFGQAAGETQYF. CDR3 in DNA: TGCGCCAGCAGCTTTGGGCAGGCCGCCGGAGAGACCCAGTACTTC. Full variable domain (rest looked up from reference TRBV5-1 and TRBJ2-5): KAGVTQTPRYLIKTRGQQVTLSCSPISGHRSVSWYQQTPGQGLQFLFEYFSETQRNKGNFPGRFSGRQFSNSRSEMNVSTLELGDSALYLCASSFGQAAGETQYFGPGTRLLVL.

On this clonotype itself: Germline is not matched at one junction end, which may reflect a read error. The chain is built from TRBV27 and TRBJ2-1; a possible D gene is TRBD1 (6 bases). This CDR3 has 14 amino acids. CDR1 and CDR2 from the germline V gene are MNHEY and SMNVEV (reference sequence). CDR3 DNA: TGTGCCAACAGTTTCTCCGGGACACTTAATGAGCAGTTCTTC. Translated: CANSFSGTLNEQFF.

Here the CDR3 reads CASSEALGAQYF. The CDR3 DNA reads as TGTGCCAGCAGTGAAGCCCTAGGGGCCCAGTACTTC. V usage is TRBV6-1 and J usage is TRBJ2-5; D is perhaps TRBD1 (5 bases). CDR3 size: 12 residues. V was cut by 0 bases and J by 9 bases, with 8 bases left in between. The V gene's germline CDR1 is MNHNS and CDR2 SASEGT.

This clonotype was seen repeatedly, ten times or more. The gene calls are TRBV18 and TRBJ2-3, with 8 positions matching TRBD2. Germline values: CDR1 KGHSH, CDR2 LQKENI. This CDR3 comprises 16 residues. V lost 3 bases, J lost 2 bases, and 7 bases stayed unmatched. The CDR3 spells CASSPAAGDHTDTQYF. The CDR3, as DNA: TGTGCCAGCTCACCTGCAGCGGGGGACCACACAGATACGCAGTATTTT.

The V and J genes are TRBV3-1 and TRBJ2-7; a weak D match, TRBD2 (6 bases). Trimming removed 4 bases at V and 2 bases at J, with 15 bases between. CDR1 LGHDT and CDR2 YNNKEL come from the germline V gene (reference sequence). The CDR3 consists of 15 residues. CDR3 amino acids: CASSPGTGVPYEQYF. In DNA, the CDR3 is TGTGCCAGCAGCCCCGGGACGGGGGTCCCCTACGAGCAGTACTTC.

The rearrangement uses TRBV4-1 and TRBJ2-3; D might be TRBD1 (5 bases). With 3 bases removed from V and 1 base from J, the gap between germline ends came to 11 bases. The germline V gene has CDR1 MGHRA and CDR2 YSYEKL. This CDR3 contains 15 residues. CDR3 DNA: TGCGCCAGCAGCCAGGCAGGGTCGGGCACAGATACGCAGTATTTT. Translation: CASSQAGSGTDTQYF.

This chain connects TRBV12-3 or TRBV12-4 to TRBJ2-3; 10 nucleotides match TRBD2. The CDR3 covers 18 residues. The V gene end was trimmed by 2 bases and the J gene end by 2 bases; junction bases not matched to a gene: 10. CDR3 sequence (DNA): TGTGCCAGCAGTTTAATGAGCCTAGCGGGAGCGGTCACAGATACGCAGTATTTT. Residues: CASSLMSLAGAVTDTQYF.

The chain recombines TRBV11-2 with TRBJ2-4; perhaps TRBD2 as D (5 bases). There are 12 residues in the CDR3. V shed 8 bases and J shed 13 bases, with 18 bases lying between them. Per the germline V gene, CDR1 is SGHAT and CDR2 is FQNNGV. The CDR3 sequence: CASGRRYNEQYF. CDR3 in DNA: TGTGCCAGCGGGAGACGGTACAATGAGCAGTACTTC.

With regard to this clonotype: Compared with germline, one end of the junction differs, possibly owing to a read error. V is TRBV6-2 or TRBV6-3 and J is TRBJ1-6, with 9 bases identical to TRBD1. CDR1 is MNHEY, CDR2 SVGEGT, per germline. CDR3 length equals 15 residues. For the CDR3, the DNA is TGTGCCAGCAGGACTAGGGGACAGGGCCCTCGACCCCCCCACTTT. As protein: CASRTRGQGPRPPHF.

The chain joins TRBV10-2 to TRBJ2-1; the match to TRBD2 covers 10 bases. Germline loops: CDR1 WSHSY, CDR2 SAAADI. CDR3 size: 15 residues. V lost 6 bases and J lost 4; bases outside the gene matches: 6. The CDR3 reads CASSGAGGLYNEQFF. The CDR3 nucleotides are TGCGCCAGCAGCGGAGCGGGGGGGCTTTACAATGAGCAGTTCTTC.

The rearrangement uses TRBV4-1 and TRBJ2-1, with 9 bases fitting TRBD1. Germline V gene data show CDR1 as MGHRA and CDR2 as YSYEKL. With 0 bases clipped from V and 5 bases from J, the junction kept 5 bases outside the gene matches. This CDR3 is built from 16 residues. CDR3 sequence: CASSQDLGTGNNEQFF. In DNA form, the CDR3 reads TGCGCCAGCAGCCAAGATTTAGGGACAGGGAACAATGAGCAGTTCTTC.

In its sample, this clonotype was seen a few times. The chain couples TRBV15 to TRBJ2-5; D may be TRBD2 (5 bases). Germline CDR1 reads LNHNV; CDR2 reads YYDKDF (reference sequence). The CDR3 sequence is 15 residues long. The ends were cut back, 2 bases at V and 2 bases at J, with 12 bases in the middle. The CDR3 loop reads CATSRLTTIQETQYF. In DNA form, the CDR3 reads TGTGCCACCAGCAGACTGACTACTATTCAAGAGACCCAGTACTTC. Supplemented by reference TRBV15 and TRBJ2-5, the full variable domain reads DAMVIQNPRYQVTQFGKPVTLSCSQTLNHNVMYWYQQKSSQAPKLLFHYYDKDFNNEADTPDNFQSRRPNTSFCFLDIRSPGLGDTAMYLCATSRLTTIQETQYFGPGTRLLVL.

This clonotype has a single count. The chain recombines TRBV28 with TRBJ2-3; D is unresolved. This CDR3 contains 12 residues. Trimming took off 8 bases at V and 8 bases at J, with 14 bases between the two ends. Germline lookup yields CDR1 MDHEN and CDR2 SYDVKM. CDR3 amino acids: CASRASACTQYF. CDR3 nucleotide sequence: TGTGCCAGCCGTGCGTCGGCGTGTACGCAGTATTTT.

This rearrangement joins TRBV10-3 to TRBJ2-3; perhaps D is TRBD1 or TRBD2 (6 bases each). This CDR3 comprises 17 residues. Germline loops: CDR1 ENHRY, CDR2 SYGVKD. V gave up 3 bases and J gave up 5 bases, with 21 bases separating them. The CDR3, as DNA: TGTGCCATCAGTGAAGGGGGTCCGGGGGCAATGGGAGATACGCAGTATTTT. This codes for CAISEGGPGAMGDTQYF.

This clonotype turned up a few times. The chain's CDR3 is CASSLYERGETQYF. DNA for the CDR3: TGTGCCAGCAGTTTATATGAGAGGGGAGAGACCCAGTACTTC. The genes are TRBV28 and TRBJ2-5; D is perhaps TRBD1 or TRBD2 (5 bases each). V lost 1 base and J 4 bases, leaving 10 bases between the germline ends. Germline lookup yields CDR1 MDHEN and CDR2 SYDVKM. CDR3 length: 14 amino acids.

This clonotype appeared a few times. The rearrangement uses TRBV25-1 and TRBJ2-5, with a possible D match to TRBD1 (6 bases). The DNA end favors TRBJ2-7, so the J call may be wrong. Germline CDR1 is MGHDK and CDR2 is SYGVNS. The CDR3 consists of 14 residues. The CDR3, as DNA: TGTGCCAGCAGTGGGAACAGGGCCCCCTACGAGCAGTACTTC. Translation gives CASSGNRAPYEQYF.

V gene TRBV27 combines with J gene TRBJ2-5, with a tentative D call TRBD2 (5 bases). The CDR3 is 13 amino acids. Germline loops: CDR1 MNHEY, CDR2 SMNVEV (reference sequence). V lost 7 bases and J 1 base, leaving 10 bases between the germline ends. CDR3 bases: TGTGCCAGCACCGGGGTCGGCCAAGAGACCCAGTACTTC. Protein: CASTGVGQETQYF.

The rearrangement uses TRBV18 and TRBJ2-1; 9 bases match TRBD1. V lost 3 bases, J lost 5 bases, and 5 bases stayed unmatched. The length of the CDR3 is 15 residues. Germline-derived CDR1 and CDR2 are KGHSH and LQKENI. This CDR3 reads CASSPRQGENNEQFF. The CDR3 coding sequence is TGTGCCAGCTCACCGAGACAGGGGGAGAACAATGAGCAGTTCTTC. Based on the CDR3 plus reference TRBV18 and TRBJ2-1, the full variable domain is NAGVMQNPRHLVRRRGQEARLRCSPMKGHSHVYWYRQLPEEGLKFMVYLQKENIIDESGMPKERFSAEFPKEGPSILRIQQVVRGDSAAYFCASSPRQGENNEQFFGPGTRLTVL.